This T cell receptor (beta chain) comes out of a study of blood T cell repertoires in COVID-19. The ends lost 10 bases at V and 6 bases at J; junction bases unmatched: 9. CDR1 and CDR2 (germline): ENHRY, SYGVKD. The CDR3 covers 13 residues. Under the authors' procedure: Reference gene primer amplification in the assay estimated nucleated cell counts. Here immunoSEQ multiplex PCR was the method, and the copy in TCRdb shows in-frame clones only, minus some. V and J calls and clone size come straight from that table; D and trimming were deduced from the DNA. The sample holds around 15,000 clones; approximately 88% are singletons and the top ten take less than 15%.

Source material: peripheral blood. The chain employs TRBV10-3 and TRBJ2-7; 10 bases agree with TRBD1. The receptor was isolated from a human donor in a cohort sampled during active COVID-19. DNA for the CDR3: TGTGCCACCTCAGACAGGGGGCATGGCGAGCAGTACTTC. Translation: CATSDRGHGEQYF.